This TCR beta chain derives from a study of graft-versus-host responses after intestinal transplantation. This CDR3 spans 13 amino acids. Germline assignment: CDR1 SGHVS and CDR2 FNYEAQ. With 1 base removed from V and 4 bases from J, the gap between germline ends came to 5 bases. In the case of this clone: Its antigen is undetermined.

Whole-study findings and limits: Early post-transplant declines in HvG were associated with peak levels of circulating GvH clones.

TCRdb keeps only in-frame clones here, not all; method: immunoSEQ multiplex PCR. This repertoire shows tens of thousands of clones, around 92% found once; its top ten account for around 2.3%. Sequencing was performed on unstimulated CD8+ T cells sorted from spleen or lymph node cells, taken before intestinal transplant. V and J are TRBV7-6 and TRBJ1-5; unclear D gene. This receptor was obtained from a human donor who received an intestinal transplant. Here the CDR3 DNA reads TGTGCCAGCAGCTTAGAGGAGAATCAGCCCCAGCATTTT. It encodes CASSLEENQPQHF.